These T cell receptor beta chains were read from a single sample in a study of identical twins. Via MiXCR, TCRdb re-called the 5' RACE reads, giving one row per CDR3 protein. This sample has approximately 470,000 distinct CDR3 sequences, with approximately 15% found just once. The same sample was also studied in work on yellow fever vaccine responses in identical twins.

Input material: CD4+ T cells sorted from blood. These TCRs come from a woman between 18 and 30 years old in good health. Each CDR3 is given with its conserved first and last residue. The order of the fields is D gene, V gene, clone size, CDR3 length, J gene, CDR3 DNA, CDR3 protein. D genes are given only for firm matches. Clone sizes are given selectively: once, few, many, or a class where the clone is expanded.

.	TRBV6-5	.	16	TRBJ1-4	TGTGCCAGCAGTTACTATCGGCCAGATCAAAATGAAAAACTGTTTTTT	CASSYYRPDQNEKLFF
.	TRBV3-1	.	14	TRBJ2-5	TGTGCCAGCCTCTTCAAGGGGCGCCCAGAGACCCAGTACTTC	CASLFKGRPETQYF
.	TRBV4-1	few	13	TRBJ2-1	TGCGCCAGCAGCCAAGCGCGGATCAATGAGCAGTTCTTC	CASSQARINEQFF
TRBD1	TRBV5-1	.	16	TRBJ2-7	TGCGCCAGCAGCTCCGTGGACAGGGGGCTAGTATACGAGCAGTACTTC	CASSSVDRGLVYEQYF
TRBD1	TRBV6-2/TRBV6-3	few	18	TRBJ2-6	TGTGCCAGCAGTTACTCGAGACAGGGTCTCTCTGGGGCCAACGTCCTGACTTTC	CASSYSRQGLSGANVLTF
.	TRBV7-6	.	15	TRBJ2-7	TGTGCCAGCAGCCTGTCTCGGGGGCCTGGCTACGAGCAGTACTTC	CASSLSRGPGYEQYF
TRBD2	TRBV9	.	15	TRBJ2-1	TGTGCCAGCAGCGTAGTTGGGGGGACTAGCGGCAGGCAGTTCTTC	CASSVVGGTSGRQFF
.	TRBV19	many	13	TRBJ2-1	TGTGCCAGTAGTCCTGATCACCGGAATGAGCAGTTCTTC	CASSPDHRNEQFF
TRBD1	TRBV5-1	many	17	TRBJ2-7	TGCGCCAGCAGCTTGGCACTAACGTGGGACAGCTCCTACGAGCAGTACTTC	CASSLALTWDSSYEQYF
.	TRBV12-3/TRBV12-4	many	14	TRBJ2-5	TGTGCCAGCAGTTTAGAGCTGGTTGGGAAGACCCAGTACTTC	CASSLELVGKTQYF
TRBD1	TRBV5-6	few	17	TRBJ2-2	TGTGCCAGCAGCTTGTTCCTGGACAGGGGGAAGACCGGGGAGCTGTTTTTT	CASSLFLDRGKTGELFF
TRBD2	TRBV4-2	few	20	TRBJ2-3	TGTGCCAGCAGCCAAGAGGGGTTGCCTAGCGGGGATGAGTATGTAGATACGCAGTATTTT	CASSQEGLPSGDEYVDTQYF
.	TRBV28	few	12	TRBJ1-2	TGTGCCAGCAGCCCCTCCAACTATGGCTACACCTTC	CASSPSNYGYTF
.	TRBV29-1	many	15	TRBJ2-7	TGCAGCGTTTTGGACACCGGGGGCTTCTCCTACGAGCAGTACTTC	CSVLDTGGFSYEQYF
.	TRBV5-5	few	17	TRBJ2-1	TGTGCCAGCAGCCGGCTTGGGCAGGGACTCTCCTACAATGAGCAGTTCTTC	CASSRLGQGLSYNEQFF
.	TRBV12-3/TRBV12-4	few	16	TRBJ1-2	TGTGCCAGCAGTTGGGGCGGGGTAGAGGGGGAGGATGGCTACACCTTC	CASSWGGVEGEDGYTF
TRBD2	TRBV3-1	few	16	TRBJ2-7	TGTGCCAGCAGCCAACGCGGGACTAGCGGTAGATACGAGCAGTACTTC	CASSQRGTSGRYEQYF
.	TRBV28	.	15	TRBJ2-7	TGTGCCAGCAGTTCCCCCTCGTCCCGGGGGATGGAGCAGTACTTC	CASSSPSSRGMEQYF
TRBD2	TRBV18	few	16	TRBJ2-4	TGTGCCAGCTCACCAAGCGCGGGAGGACCCAAAAACATTCAGTACTTC	CASSPSAGGPKNIQYF
TRBD2	TRBV9	.	19	TRBJ2-1	TGTGCCAGCAGCGTAGGGTTAGCGGGGGAAGTAGCGTCCTACAATGAGCAGTTCTTC	CASSVGLAGEVASYNEQFF
.	TRBV5-1	few	16	TRBJ2-7	TGCGCCAGCTGGGACTTAGAGCCGGATGACTCCTACGAGCAGTACTTC	CASWDLEPDDSYEQYF
.	TRBV7-2	.	14	TRBJ2-3	TGTGCCAGCAGCTTTGACAGATACACAGATACGCAGTATTTT	CASSFDRYTDTQYF
TRBD2	TRBV2	.	14	TRBJ2-7	TGTGCCAGTCTACTAGCGGGGGGGCTATACGAGCAGTACTTC	CASLLAGGLYEQYF
.	TRBV5-1	many	14	TRBJ2-2	TGCGCCAGCAGCGGGTTGCTAGACACCGGGGAGCTGTTTTTT	CASSGLLDTGELFF
TRBD2	TRBV7-8	many	12	TRBJ2-2	TGTGCCAGCAGCGCGGGGGTCGGGGAGCTGTTTTTT	CASSAGVGELFF
TRBD1	TRBV2	.	16	TRBJ2-6	TGTGCCAGTCAACAGGGGTGGAGCTCTGGGGCCAACGTCCTGACTTTC	CASQQGWSSGANVLTF